These T cell receptor beta chains were read from a single sample in a study of spatial heterogeneity in lung cancer. MiXCR was run by TCRdb on the 5' RACE reads, yielding one entry per CDR3 protein. This table has roughly 3,000 distinct CDR3 sequences, about 12% appearing once. Sequencing used lung tumor tissue, obtained at surgery. Source of these receptors: a male donor with early-stage non-small cell lung cancer. Both conserved end residues are part of each CDR3. D genes are given only for firm matches. Clone size is given for some rows only: seen once, a few or many times, or a class if the clone is expanded.

d_call j_call clone_size v_call cdr3_aa cdr3_nt
NA TRBJ1-1 medium-sized TRBV20-1 CSASKFGLTEAFF TGCAGTGCTAGTAAATTCGGGCTCACTGAAGCTTTCTTT
TRBD2 TRBJ2-1 medium-sized TRBV29-1 CSVPRAGDNNEQFF TGCAGCGTCCCTCGAGCGGGGGACAACAATGAGCAGTTCTTC
TRBD2 TRBJ2-3 few TRBV7-2 CASSFTSGGAERDTQYF TGTGCCAGCAGCTTTACGAGCGGGGGCGCGGAAAGAGATACGCAGTATTTT
NA TRBJ1-4 medium-sized TRBV20-1 CSAPTSLGAEKLFF TGCAGTGCCCCGACATCCCTAGGCGCTGAAAAACTGTTTTTT
TRBD2 TRBJ2-1 many TRBV4-1 CASSQESGLASYNEQFF TGCGCCAGCAGCCAAGAGTCGGGACTAGCCTCCTACAATGAGCAGTTCTTC
TRBD1 TRBJ2-2 many TRBV12-3/TRBV12-4 CASRTGARTGELFF TGTGCCAGCAGGACAGGGGCTCGGACCGGGGAGCTGTTTTTT
TRBD1 TRBJ2-7 NA TRBV28 CASKWTGVAYEQYF TGTGCCAGTAAATGGACAGGGGTAGCCTACGAGCAGTACTTC
TRBD1 TRBJ2-3 medium-sized TRBV19 CASSMRWNRQGQASDTQYF TGTGCCAGTAGTATGCGTTGGAACCGACAGGGGCAGGCCTCAGATACGCAGTATTTT
NA TRBJ1-2 NA TRBV6-6 CASRNSPREGGYTF TGTGCCAGCAGGAACTCTCCAAGGGAGGGTGGCTACACCTTC
NA TRBJ1-3 medium-sized TRBV4-3 CASSQEGSSGNTIYF TGCGCCAGCAGCCAGGAAGGGAGCTCTGGAAACACCATATATTTT
NA TRBJ1-1 NA TRBV5-1 CASSPYGNEAFF TGCGCCAGCAGCCCATATGGCAATGAAGCTTTCTTT
NA TRBJ1-2 NA TRBV14 CASSATGIVTNGYTF TGTGCCAGCAGCGCTACAGGGATCGTAACGAATGGCTACACCTTC
NA TRBJ1-4 few TRBV6-6 CASSYSTGGREKLFF TGTGCCAGCAGTTACTCGACGGGAGGTCGGGAAAAACTGTTTTTT
TRBD1 TRBJ2-3 medium-sized TRBV6-5 CASSVGTAYTDTQYF TGTGCCAGCAGCGTCGGGACAGCATATACAGATACGCAGTATTTT
NA TRBJ1-3 medium-sized TRBV18 CASSPRDPGNTIYF TGTGCCAGCTCACCACGGGACCCTGGAAACACCATATATTTT
NA TRBJ2-2 medium-sized TRBV12-3/TRBV12-4 CASSPVGGGELFF TGTGCCAGCAGTCCGGTGGGGGGCGGGGAGCTGTTTTTT
NA TRBJ2-7 NA TRBV4-2 CASSQDRPASYEQYF TGTGCCAGCAGCCAAGATAGGCCAGCTTCCTACGAGCAGTACTTC
NA TRBJ2-1 medium-sized TRBV5-6 CASSYGQPNEQFF TGCGCCAGCAGCTACGGACAGCCCAATGAGCAGTTCTTC
TRBD2 TRBJ2-1 few TRBV30 CAGEFGSGGLDEQFF TGTGCCGGGGAGTTTGGTAGCGGGGGTTTGGATGAGCAGTTCTTC
NA TRBJ2-5 many TRBV5-6 CASSLKGLTGPFSEETQYF TGTGCCAGCAGCCTGAAGGGATTGACAGGCCCCTTCTCAGAAGAGACCCAGTACTTC
TRBD2 TRBJ2-5 NA TRBV20-1 CSARRASGDQETQYF TGCAGTGCTAGACGGGCTAGCGGGGACCAAGAGACCCAGTACTTC
NA TRBJ2-7 NA TRBV12-3/TRBV12-4 CASSRLAYEQYF TGTGCCAGCAGTCGACTAGCCTACGAGCAGTACTTC
NA TRBJ1-1 NA TRBV7-9 CASSLNMKAEAFF TGTGCCAGCAGCTTAAATATGAAGGCTGAAGCTTTCTTT
NA TRBJ1-5 NA TRBV7-9 CASSSRRGQPQHF TGTGCCAGCAGCTCCCGTAGGGGTCAGCCCCAGCATTTT
NA TRBJ1-1 once TRBV6-2/TRBV6-3 CASSYSMGWAFF TGTGCCAGCAGTTACTCGATGGGCTGGGCTTTCTTT
TRBD1 TRBJ1-2 medium-sized TRBV5-1 CASSLVPGQKAYGYTF TGCGCCAGCAGCTTGGTTCCGGGACAGAAAGCTTATGGCTACACCTTC
NA TRBJ2-2 medium-sized TRBV20-1 CSARVNTGELFF TGCAGTGCTAGGGTTAACACCGGGGAGCTGTTTTTT
TRBD1 TRBJ1-5 medium-sized TRBV7-9 CASSHTTGSGQPQHF TGTGCCAGCAGCCATACGACAGGGTCTGGCCAGCCCCAGCATTTT
NA TRBJ2-7 medium-sized TRBV3-1 CASSQVRREQYF TGTGCCAGCAGCCAAGTCCGTCGCGAGCAGTACTTC
NA TRBJ1-1 medium-sized TRBV12-3/TRBV12-4 CASISQADTEAFF TGTGCCAGCATTTCCCAGGCGGACACTGAAGCTTTCTTT
TRBD1 TRBJ1-2 medium-sized TRBV18 CASSPSGQGRNYGYTF TGTGCCAGCTCACCTTCAGGACAGGGGCGAAACTATGGCTACACCTTC
NA TRBJ1-1 NA TRBV7-9 CASSPPGGAAEAFF TGTGCCAGCAGCCCACCTGGGGGGGCGGCTGAAGCTTTCTTT
NA TRBJ2-2 medium-sized TRBV7-2 CASSLMGGPGTGELFF TGTGCCAGCAGCTTGATGGGGGGGCCGGGCACCGGGGAGCTGTTTTTT
NA TRBJ1-2 NA TRBV7-2 CASSGTARDGYTF TGTGCCAGCAGCGGCACAGCGAGGGATGGCTACACCTTC
NA TRBJ1-1 medium-sized TRBV24-1 CATSDPGGSEAFF TGTGCCACCAGTGATCCCGGGGGGTCTGAAGCTTTCTTT
NA TRBJ1-1 NA TRBV5-6 CASSPSTGTEAFF TGTGCCAGCAGCCCGAGTACAGGGACTGAAGCTTTCTTT